The next 30 T cell receptor beta chains were all read from a single sample in a study of control samples from healthy donors and cancer patients. Clones were sequenced by immunoSEQ multiplex PCR, and TCRdb holds only the in-frame ones, with some missing. Altogether about 160,000 clones are present, 96% being singletons, with the ten largest covering 0.95% to 1.1%. Input material: blood. The receptors here all came from a woman aged 25-40 years in good health.

This clone has a single count. This sequence joins TRBV2 and TRBJ2-6; D not certain. V lost 7 bases, J lost 0 bases, and 16 bases lay in between. The CDR3 extends over 17 amino acids. From germline, CDR1 is SNHLY and CDR2 FYNNEI. CDR3 residues: CASKSIGSLSGANVLTF. CDR3 sequence (DNA): TGTGCCAGCAAGTCCATAGGTTCACTCTCTGGGGCCAACGTCCTGACTTTC. Full variable domain (remainder filled in from reference TRBV2 and TRBJ2-6): EPEVTQTPSHQVTQMGQEVILRCVPISNHLYFYWYRQILGQKVEFLVSFYNNEISEKSEIFDDQFSVERPDGSNFTLKIRSTKLEDSAMYFCASKSIGSLSGANVLTFGAGSRLTVL.

The chain uses TRBV3-1 (or the pseudogene TRBV3-2) and TRBJ2-1; TRBD2 matches 11 bases. The germline CDR1 and CDR2 sequences are LGHDT and YNNKEL (reference sequence). This CDR3 is 15 amino acids long. J lost 8 bases, V lost 1 base, and 4 bases had no gene match. The chain's CDR3 is CASSQVLAGVHEQFF. Written as DNA, the CDR3 is TGTGCCAGCAGCCAAGTACTAGCGGGAGTTCATGAGCAGTTCTTC.

The rearrangement links TRBV30 to TRBJ1-1; unclear D gene. V lost 4 bases, J lost 4 bases, and 16 bases lay in between. The CDR3 loop spans 14 amino acids. Germline V gene lookup returns CDR1 GTSNPN and CDR2 SVGIG (reference sequence). CDR3 sequence: CAWKGGGRGTEAFF. Here the CDR3 DNA reads TGTGCCTGGAAGGGCGGCGGGAGAGGCACTGAAGCTTTCTTT.

V usage is TRBV2 and J usage is TRBJ1-6; no clear D. The CDR3 is made up of 15 amino acids. Between the trimmed V and J ends, which lost 2 bases and 5 bases, there was a span of 10 bases. Germline lookup yields CDR1 SNHLY and CDR2 FYNNEI. DNA of the CDR3: TGTGCCAGCAGTGAAACCAGATCGGATAATTCACCCCTCCACTTT. This codes for CASSETRSDNSPLHF.

The chain recombines TRBV7-2 with TRBJ1-6; D unclear. The CDR3 extends over 13 amino acids. Germline CDR1 and CDR2: SGHTA and FQGNSA. The germline V and J ends were trimmed by 0 bases and 6 bases, with 3 bases remaining between them. In nucleotides, the CDR3 is TGTGCCAGCAGCTTAGCGAGTAATTCACCCCTCCACTTT. Protein: CASSLASNSPLHF. The entire variable domain, with the rest obtained from reference TRBV7-2 and TRBJ1-6, is as follows: GAGVSQSPSNKVTEKGKDVELRCDPISGHTALYWYRQSLGQGLEFLIYFQGNSAPDKSGLPSDRFSAERTGGSVSTLTIQRTQQEDSAVYLCASSLASNSPLHFGNGTRLTVT.

This clone was detected once. The J gene is TRBJ1-6, the V gene TRBV7-2, with a weak D call TRBD1 (5 bases). Per germline, CDR1 SGHTA and CDR2 FQGNSA. This CDR3 is built from 15 residues. V was pared by 4 bases and J by 3 bases, with 10 bases between. The CDR3 region has the DNA TGTGCCAGCAGCTCCGGGGGGTTCTATAATTCACCCCTCCACTTT. This encodes CASSSGGFYNSPLHF.

CDR3 region: CASSLGRHADTEAFF. CDR3 coding DNA: TGTGCCAGCAGTTTAGGTCGACACGCGGACACTGAAGCTTTCTTT. The rearrangement links TRBV27 to TRBJ1-1, with unresolved D. There are 15 residues in the CDR3. V lost 2 bases and J lost 3, with 13 bases in between. CDR1 and CDR2 (germline): MNHEY, SMNVEV (reference sequence).

This chain joins TRBV4-2 and TRBJ2-2; D unresolved. Looked up from germline, CDR1 is LGHNA and CDR2 is YNFKEQ. This CDR3 comprises 19 residues. V was clipped by 0 bases and J by 5 bases, with 22 bases between them. DNA for the CDR3: TGTGCCAGCAGCCAAGAGCCCCCCAGACCACCGGCGTGGACCGGGGAGCTGTTTTTT. This sequence encodes CASSQEPPRPPAWTGELFF.

The chain uses TRBV10-3 and TRBJ1-5; perhaps TRBD1 as D (6 bases). Trimming stripped 0 bases from V and 7 bases from J, with 13 bases between. The CDR3 is 15 amino acids. CDR1 ENHRY and CDR2 SYGVKD come from the germline V gene. CDR3 nucleotide sequence: TGTGCCATCAGTGAGTCGCACAGGGTGGGCCAGCCCCAGCATTTT. It translates to CAISESHRVGQPQHF.

The rearrangement links TRBV6-6 to TRBJ1-6; D is ambiguous. CDR1 and CDR2 (germline): MNHNY, SVGAGI (reference sequence). V was clipped by 0 bases and J by 10 bases, with 4 bases between them. This CDR3 is 12 amino acids long. The CDR3 DNA follows: TGTGCCAGCAGTTACTCAGGGTCACCCCTCCACTTT. Amino acid sequence: CASSYSGSPLHF.

The rearrangement uses TRBV12-3 or TRBV12-4 and TRBJ2-2; D is unresolved. The CDR3 is 12 residues long. Trimming removed 3 bases from V and 9 bases from J, with 8 bases in between. In DNA form, the CDR3 reads TGTGCCAGCAGTTTCCAACCCCGGGAGCTGTTTTTT. Translating gives CASSFQPRELFF.

This clone was observed a single time. The rearrangement links TRBV2 to TRBJ2-7; the D is unclear. Germline CDR1 SNHLY, CDR2 FYNNEI. This CDR3 has 11 amino acids. The V end was cut by 3 bases, the J end by 6 bases, with 6 bases between. The CDR3 spells CASSDLGEQYF. In DNA form, the CDR3 reads TGTGCCAGCAGTGACTTGGGCGAGCAGTACTTC.

V and J are TRBV18 and TRBJ1-1; TRBD1 matches 7 bases. The CDR3 totals 13 residues. The V and J ends lost 4 bases and 7 bases, in that order; junction bases with no gene match: 6. Germline values: CDR1 KGHSH, CDR2 LQKENI. CDR3 sequence reads: CASSQTGAVEAFF. The CDR3, as DNA: TGTGCCAGCTCACAAACAGGGGCGGTTGAAGCTTTCTTT.

J is TRBJ1-6 and V is TRBV2; no reliable D call. CDR3 length: 14 amino acids. Germline V gene data show CDR1 as SNHLY and CDR2 as FYNNEI. The V gene lost 6 bases and the J gene lost 7 bases, with 13 bases spanning the gap. The CDR3 is CASREGGANSPLHF. DNA for the CDR3: TGTGCCAGCAGGGAGGGAGGAGCGAATTCACCCCTCCACTTT.

This chain connects TRBV6-5 to TRBJ2-1; D is unclear. Germline lookup yields CDR1 MNHEY and CDR2 SVGAGI. The CDR3 sequence is 16 residues long. Deletions cut 0 bases from V and 2 bases from J, with 11 bases between. CDR3 DNA: TGTGCCAGCAGTTACTCGACGATTTCCCCCTACAATGAGCAGTTCTTC. This gives the protein CASSYSTISPYNEQFF.

As to this clone: One end of the junction varies from germline; a read error may be responsible. This CDR3 reads CASSPRMISNQETQYF. In DNA, the CDR3 is TGTGCCAGCAGCCCCCGGATGATCAGCAACCAGGAGACCCAGTACTTC. The chain recombines TRBV7-9 with TRBJ2-5; D is uncertain. The CDR3 is 16 amino acids. Per the germline V gene, CDR1 is SEHNR and CDR2 is FQNEAQ (reference sequence).

This sequence joins TRBV30 and TRBJ1-2; 8 nucleotides agree with TRBD1. The CDR3 has 14 amino acids. With 0 bases clipped from V and 14 bases from J, the junction kept 14 bases outside the gene matches. Germline loops: CDR1 GTSNPN, CDR2 SVGIG (reference sequence). In DNA form, the CDR3 reads TGTGCCTGGAGTGTAATCAGGGGGCCCCTTAACGTGACCTTC. Its translation: CAWSVIRGPLNVTF.

The chain joins TRBV7-3 to TRBJ1-2; 12 nucleotides line up with TRBD1. V was pared by 5 bases and J by 8 bases, with 6 bases of the junction left unmatched. CDR3 length equals 14 residues. Germline V CDR1 and CDR2: SGHTA, FQGTGA. CDR3 sequence: CASSLGQGAPGYTF. CDR3 sequence (DNA): TGTGCCAGCAGCCTGGGACAGGGGGCTCCGGGCTACACCTTC.

The J gene is TRBJ2-3, the V gene TRBV12-3 or TRBV12-4, with a tentative D call TRBD1 (5 bases). This CDR3 has 12 amino acids. Trimming removed 5 bases from V and 10 bases from J, with 13 bases in between. The DNA for the CDR3 is TGTGCCAGCAGTCCTGGGGCTTTGCCGCAGTATTTT. Its protein product is CASSPGALPQYF.

This chain connects TRBV5-1 to TRBJ2-1; no reliable D call. The CDR3 has 12 amino acids. CDR1 SGHRS and CDR2 YFSETQ come from the germline V gene. The V and J ends lost 4 bases and 7 bases respectively, with 9 bases between them. The CDR3 sequence is CASSGALNEQFF. CDR3 coding DNA: TGCGCCAGCAGCGGCGCCTTGAATGAGCAGTTCTTC.

This clone was seen only once. This CDR3 is CASSEDSGGFTDTQYF. CDR3 DNA: TGTGCCAGCAGTGAAGATAGCGGGGGCTTCACAGATACGCAGTATTTT. The V call is TRBV6-1, the J call TRBJ2-3, with 9 bases matching TRBD2. Trimming cost V 1 base and J 2 bases; bases outside gene matches: 4. CDR1 is MNHNS and CDR2 is SASEGT in the germline V gene. This CDR3 has 16 amino acids.

The chain carries TRBV4-1 and TRBJ1-2; D is unclear. Deletions cut 6 bases from V and 0 bases from J, with 20 bases between. Per germline, CDR1 MGHRA and CDR2 YSYEKL. CDR3 length equals 17 residues. The CDR3 reads CASRKVGQKLTNYGYTF. The CDR3 coding sequence is TGCGCCAGCAGAAAAGTCGGGCAGAAGCTTACTAACTATGGCTACACCTTC.

The gene calls are TRBV6-4 and TRBJ1-1, with a possible D match to TRBD1 (5 bases). Between the trimmed V and J ends, which lost 8 bases and 3 bases, there was a span of 19 bases. Germline V gene data show CDR1 as MRHNA and CDR2 as SNTAGT. The CDR3 loop spans 15 amino acids. The CDR3 loop reads CASSPQGASDTEAFF. DNA of the CDR3: TGTGCCAGCTCCCCTCAAGGGGCATCGGACACTGAAGCTTTCTTT.

V is TRBV29-1 and J is TRBJ1-2; D is possibly TRBD1 (5 bases). This CDR3 is 13 amino acids long. Trimming removed 4 bases from V and 7 bases from J, with 16 bases in between. Germline values: CDR1 SQVTM, CDR2 ANQGSEA. CDR3 nucleotides: TGCAGCGTTGGACACCTGGGGGGGAGTGGCTACACCTTC. Protein product: CSVGHLGGSGYTF.

The DNA of the CDR3 is TGTGCCAGCAGTCCCCAAGGGTCCTACGAGCAGTACTTC. Its protein product is CASSPQGSYEQYF. The chain recombines TRBV11-3 with TRBJ2-7; D remains ambiguous. CDR3 length: 13 amino acids. Germline loops: CDR1 SGHNT, CDR2 YENEEA. V lost 6 bases, J lost 1 base, and 10 bases lay in between.

DNA for the CDR3: TGTGCCAGCAGTGAAGAGAGACAGGTCGGTTGGGGCTACACCTTC. Protein: CASSEERQVGWGYTF. The V gene is TRBV2, the J gene TRBJ1-2, with a tentative D call TRBD1 (6 bases). V gave up 1 base and J gave up 8 bases, with 17 bases separating them. CDR1 and CDR2 from the germline V gene are SNHLY and FYNNEI. This CDR3 comprises 15 residues.

V usage is TRBV2 and J usage is TRBJ2-5; D perhaps matches TRBD1 (6 bases). CDR3 size: 13 residues. Germline V gene lookup returns CDR1 SNHLY and CDR2 FYNNEI. V shed 6 bases and J shed 7 bases, with 15 bases lying between them. CDR3 protein: CASRNGQIVTQYF. The CDR3 bases are TGTGCCAGCAGGAATGGACAGATAGTGACCCAGTACTTC.

The chain carries TRBV7-9 and TRBJ2-7, with D uncertain. V lost 6 bases, J lost 2 bases, and 14 bases lay in between. The CDR3 covers 14 residues. CDR1 is SEHNR, CDR2 FQNEAQ, per germline (reference sequence). The CDR3 here is CASSLMGNTYEQYF. The CDR3 DNA sequence: TGTGCCAGCAGTCTGATGGGAAATACCTACGAGCAGTACTTC.

J is TRBJ1-5 and V is TRBV7-2; no clear D gene. This CDR3 is built from 14 residues. V was clipped by 5 bases and J by 0 bases, with 8 bases between them. CDR1 is SGHTA and CDR2 is FQGNSA in the germline V gene. CDR3: CASSPEHSNQPQHF. CDR3 in DNA: TGTGCCAGCAGCCCCGAACATAGCAATCAGCCCCAGCATTTT. The full variable domain, rest sourced from reference TRBV7-2 and TRBJ1-5, is GAGVSQSPSNKVTEKGKDVELRCDPISGHTALYWYRQSLGQGLEFLIYFQGNSAPDKSGLPSDRFSAERTGGSVSTLTIQRTQQEDSAVYLCASSPEHSNQPQHFGDGTRLSIL.

The rearrangement joins TRBV10-3 to TRBJ1-5; unclear D gene. Trimming left V 4 bases short and J 4 bases short, with 5 bases between. CDR3 length: 12 amino acids. Germline CDR1 is ENHRY and CDR2 is SYGVKD. The CDR3 region is CAISAGNQPQHF. DNA for the CDR3: TGTGCCATCAGTGCCGGTAATCAGCCCCAGCATTTT.